This T cell receptor (beta chain) was sequenced for a study of T cell responses to AZD1222 COVID-19 vaccine (dated by TCRdb to the early 2020s). Regarding the research as a whole: Because spike-specific TCR depth and breadth did not differ between the two schedules, AZD1222 recipients who got a second dose at roughly 4 weeks were pooled with those who got a second dose at roughly 12 weeks. A total of more than 230 trial participants underwent TCR sequencing, of whom about 200 had received two doses of AZD1222 and approximately 25 had received two doses of the MenACWY control vaccine. Trial participants were enrolled by age into 18-55, 56-69 and 70-plus year subgroups, with roughly 150, 30 and 60 TCR-sequenced participants respectively. The full study reports these points: A significant rise in spike-specific TCR breadth and depth was observed after two AZD1222 doses relative to day 0 and relative to MenACWY recipients. The 56-69-year group was small, and its depth increase did not reach significance, likely because of low power. Epitopes outside the regions mutated in the B.1.351 and B.1.1.7 variants were reportedly recognized by nearly half of the unique spike-specific TCRs. Conclusions about previously exposed vaccinees are limited, since just a handful of AZD1222 recipients were seropositive for SARS-CoV-2 at baseline. Because no day 14 peak-response samples were available, repertoires were characterized only after the peak T cell response. CD4 TCRs associated with the vaccine covered the entire spike protein, and the dominant responses were in regions 160-218 and 743-854. Participants were mostly white British, with more females than males. The authors suggested clonal diversity may have been underestimated.

Notes on this clone: No cognate antigen has been identified for it. There are no base qualities to consult, and no much larger clone falls within one base.

In the paper's terms, the time point label means: baseline before first vaccination. Samples from vaccinated people were obtained from the UK trials COV001 and COV002, which included a single-blind randomized controlled phase 2/3 trial of AZD1222 (ChAdOx1 nCoV-19) in healthy adults. Trial participant PBMC samples were collected at day 0 and day 28 after the second dose for TCRbeta chain sequencing. The CDR3 regions of human TCRbeta chains were analyzed by immunosequencing. The authors processed their data as follows. TCRs in the repertoires were compared against a reference library of SARS-CoV-2-specific TCRs that had been generated with the MIRA antigen-specificity platform. Breadth was defined as the fraction of unique TCRs that were SARS-CoV-2-associated. Depth was defined as the fraction of total T cells that were SARS-CoV-2-associated. Using the MIRA data, each spike-specific TCR was assigned both to the spike region to which the TCR was reactive and to a CD4 or CD8 class. Log10-transformed breadth and depth values were compared by one-way ANOVA with Sidak's multiple comparisons tests. In its TCRdb copy, this immuneACCESS table keeps in-frame sequences only and misses some clones. Where compared with another copy, unresolved V genes explain less than half of these, and the others have no known cause. V and J calls and clone size come straight from that table; D and trimming were deduced from the DNA. Here the sample has 90,000 to 110,000 clones; about 89% occur a single time. The leading ten clones occupy roughly 6.9% of the sample.

CDR1 and CDR2 (SGHRS, YFSETQ) derive from the germline V gene. The CDR3 covers 14 residues, taking in both the cysteine and the phenylalanine. Only CDR3 DNA is held: 42 bases, read in frame from base 1. The germline V end is reduced by 5 bases and the J end by 6 bases; junction bases left unmatched: 8. The receptor was derived from an adult in good health. The rearranged segments are TRBV5-1 and TRBJ1-2; 9 bases in between match TRBD1. The source was peripheral blood, collected on day 0 of AZD1222 vaccination. The CDR3: CASRTGGPNNGYTF. The nucleotide sequence reads as follows: TGCGCCAGCAGAACAGGGGGCCCCAACAATGGCTACACCTTC. Beyond the CDR3, the reference TRBV5-1 and TRBJ1-2 genes provide the residues; the full variable domain reads: KAGVTQTPRYLIKTRGQQVTLSCSPISGHRSVSWYQQTPGQGLQFLFEYFSETQRNKGNFPGRFSGRQFSNSRSEMNVSTLELGDSALYLCASRTGGPNNGYTFGSGTRLTVV.